Following are 10 T cell receptor beta chains from one sample sequenced in a study of blood T cell repertoires in COVID-19. Measured with immunoSEQ multiplex PCR; TCRdb has only the in-frame clones, and not every one. The profile shows 120,000 or so clones, approximately 81% of them singletons. Sequencing was carried out using peripheral blood. The receptors originated from a man aged 55 to 70 with acute or convalescent COVID-19.

J is TRBJ1-1 and V is TRBV6-1; D remains unclear. Trimming took off 2 bases at V and 1 base at J, with 20 bases between the two ends. The CDR3 spans 18 residues. Germline CDR1 and CDR2: MNHNS and SASEGT. CDR3 residues: CASSEKKVWREGNTEAFF. DNA for the CDR3: TGTGCCAGCAGTGAAAAAAAAGTTTGGCGCGAGGGGAACACTGAAGCTTTCTTT.

The rearrangement joins TRBV6-5 to TRBJ2-7; 9 positions agree with TRBD2. The CDR3 is 13 residues long. After removal of 7 bases from V and 6 bases from J, the junction contained 7 bases not matched to a gene. CDR1 is MNHEY and CDR2 is SVGAGI in the germline V gene. The CDR3: CASKTSGRGEQYF. CDR3 nucleotides: TGTGCCAGCAAGACTAGCGGAAGGGGCGAGCAGTACTTC.

In this sample, this clone turned up once. V is TRBV6-5 and J is TRBJ1-6; weak D call: TRBD1 (6 bases). The V gene lost 7 bases and the J gene lost 5 bases, with 12 bases spanning the gap. Germline CDR1 is MNHEY and CDR2 is SVGAGI. CDR3 length: 14 residues. The CDR3 DNA follows: TGTGCCAGCAACTATGCAGGGGATAATTCACCCCTCCACTTT. Residues: CASNYAGDNSPLHF.

The J gene is TRBJ2-5, the V gene TRBV19, with D possibly being TRBD1 (6 bases). Trimming pared 3 bases from V and 4 bases from J, leaving 9 bases between. CDR3 size: 13 residues. CDR1 and CDR2 from the germline V gene are LNHDA and SQIVND (reference sequence). The CDR3: CASSMPRGETQYF. CDR3 nucleotide sequence: TGTGCCAGTAGTATGCCCAGGGGAGAGACCCAGTACTTC.

The chain couples TRBV4-3 to TRBJ1-2, with D hard to call. Germline V gene sequence: CDR1 LGHNA, CDR2 YSLEER. V shed 2 bases and J shed 6 bases, with 13 bases lying between them. The CDR3 is 14 residues long. Here the CDR3 DNA reads TGCGCCAGCAGCCAACTTATTATCTCCGATGGCTACACCTTC. It codes for CASSQLIISDGYTF.

The chain combines TRBV12-3 or TRBV12-4 with TRBJ2-1, with TRBD2 as a possible D gene (5 bases). This CDR3 is 12 amino acids long. The V and J ends lost 5 bases and 7 bases respectively, with 9 bases between them. The CDR3 region has the DNA TGTGCCAGCAGTCCCGGGATAAATGAGCAGTTCTTC. Encoded protein: CASSPGINEQFF.

V gene TRBV27 combines with J gene TRBJ2-1, with 10 bases aligning to TRBD2. V was clipped by 2 bases and J by 8 bases; unmatched bases: 18. Germline CDR1 reads MNHEY; CDR2 reads SMNVEV (reference sequence). There are 19 residues in the CDR3. The CDR3 is CASSLQVLPSGSSFDEQFF. The CDR3 nucleotides read TGTGCCAGCAGTTTACAAGTACTCCCTAGCGGGAGCTCTTTCGATGAGCAGTTCTTC.

This clone was counted a few times. The rearrangement links TRBV4-2 to TRBJ2-2, with 14 nucleotides matching TRBD2. There are 16 residues in the CDR3. The germline CDR1 and CDR2 sequences are LGHNA and YNFKEQ. V gave up 2 bases and J gave up 6 bases; unmatched junction bases: 2. CDR3 region: CASSQRLAGGSGELFF. The CDR3 region has the DNA TGTGCCAGCAGCCAACGACTAGCGGGAGGGTCCGGGGAGCTGTTTTTT.

This clone was found once. The rearrangement links TRBV7-8 to TRBJ2-7; 8 bases map to TRBD1. The length of the CDR3 is 12 residues. The germline gives CDR1 SGHVS, CDR2 FQNEAQ. The J segment lost 3 bases and the V segment lost 5 bases, leaving 0 bases of the junction unmatched. The CDR3 nucleotides read TGTGCCAGCAGCGACAGGGGCTACGAGCAGTACTTC. This sequence encodes CASSDRGYEQYF. Based on the CDR3 plus reference TRBV7-8 and TRBJ2-7, the full variable domain is GAGVSQSPRYKVAKRGQDVALRCDPISGHVSLFWYQQALGQGPEFLTYFQNEAQLDKSGLPSDRFFAERPEGSVSTLKIQRTQQEDSAVYLCASSDRGYEQYFGPGTRLTVT.

Only a few counts were recorded for this clone. The chain recombines TRBV27 with TRBJ1-6, with D uncertain. Trimming took off 0 bases at V and 3 bases at J, with 12 bases between the two ends. The germline V gene encodes CDR1 MNHEY and CDR2 SMNVEV (reference sequence). This CDR3 has 17 amino acids. The CDR3 nucleotides are TGTGCCAGCAGTTTATCGGGCTCCAGTAACTATAATTCACCCCTCCACTTT. It encodes CASSLSGSSNYNSPLHF.